Below, 25 T cell receptor beta chains from the same sample are listed, as sequenced in a study of T cell responses to AZD1222 COVID-19 vaccine. Assay used: immunoSEQ multiplex PCR; TCRdb lists only in-frame clones, some missing. The data show tens of thousands of clones, with 80% seen just once and roughly 13% held by the top ten. The specimen was peripheral blood, collected 28 days after the second AZD1222 dose. All receptors come from an adult who received the AZD1222 COVID-19 vaccine.

J is TRBJ2-5 and V is TRBV7-9; possibly TRBD1 for D (5 bases). V was shortened by 0 bases and J by 1 base, with 9 bases between the two germline ends. This CDR3 is built from 15 residues. CDR1 and CDR2 from the germline V gene are SEHNR and FQNEAQ (reference sequence). CDR3 in DNA: TGTGCCAGCAGCTTAGCCCTAGGGGCCCAAGAGACCCAGTACTTC. Its protein is CASSLALGAQETQYF.

The chain couples TRBV7-9 to TRBJ2-5; D might be TRBD2 (6 bases). In germline, CDR1 is SEHNR, CDR2 FQNEAQ (reference sequence). The CDR3 loop spans 15 amino acids. Trimming stripped 5 bases from V and 4 bases from J, with 17 bases between. CDR3 sequence (DNA): TGTGCCAGCAGCCTCGGGAGAGGAGGTGGAGAGACCCAGTACTTC. This codes for CASSLGRGGGETQYF.

The gene calls are TRBV5-4 and TRBJ2-1; the D gene is possibly TRBD2 (7 bases). Germline CDR1 reads SGHNT; CDR2 reads YYREEE (reference sequence). V lost 3 bases to trimming and J lost 6 bases, with 19 bases between them. The CDR3 loop spans 16 amino acids. Written as DNA, the CDR3 is TGTGCCAGCAGCTCGGGGGGCGACATTATGGGCAATGAGCAGTTCTTC. Translating it yields CASSSGGDIMGNEQFF. The full variable domain, completed using reference TRBV5-4 and TRBJ2-1, is ETGVTQSPTHLIKTRGQQVTLRCSSQSGHNTVSWYQQALGQGPQFIFQYYREEENGRGNFPPRFSGLQFPNYSSELNVNALELDDSALYLCASSSGGDIMGNEQFFGPGTRLTVL.

CDR3 coding DNA: TGTGCCACCAGTGGCCACAGGGGCACTGAAGCTTTCTTT. This sequence encodes CATSGHRGTEAFF. This chain connects TRBV24-1 to TRBJ1-1, with TRBD1 matching over 7 bases. V lost 5 bases to trimming and J lost 4 bases; unmatched junction nucleotides: 3. The germline CDR1 and CDR2 sequences are KGHDR and SFDVKD. The CDR3 spans 13 residues.

This clone showed up just a few times. CDR3 coding DNA: TGCGCCAGCAGCCCAAGCCCATCGGGGGGGCCCTACAATGAGCAGTTCTTC. It codes for CASSPSPSGGPYNEQFF. V and J are TRBV5-1 and TRBJ2-1, with 8 bases matching TRBD2. The CDR3 totals 17 residues. J lost 2 bases, V lost 4 bases, and 11 bases had no gene match. Germline V CDR1 and CDR2: SGHRS, YFSETQ.

A few counts support this clone. The chain has TRBV11-2 and TRBJ2-7; tentatively, D is TRBD1 (5 bases). Germline CDR1 and CDR2: SGHAT and FQNNGV. V dropped 0 bases and J dropped 2 bases, with 11 bases sitting between them. There are 15 residues in the CDR3. The CDR3 nucleotides read TGTGCCAGCAGCTTAGATTGGGGCGGAGCCTACGAGCAGTACTTC. This translates into CASSLDWGGAYEQYF.

Only a few counts were recorded for this clone. This chain uses TRBV3-1 (or the pseudogene TRBV3-2) with TRBJ2-3, with 8 bases matching TRBD2. This CDR3 is 15 amino acids long. The germline CDR1 and CDR2 sequences are LGHDT and YNNKEL (reference sequence). Losses at the gene ends were 4 bases for V and 0 bases for J; bases not matched to a gene: 3. The CDR3 region is CASSRRGGSTDTQYF. The CDR3 DNA is TGTGCCAGCAGCCGACGGGGGGGAAGCACAGATACGCAGTATTTT.

The gene calls are TRBV6-5 and TRBJ2-2; TRBD1 matches at 9 bases. Germline trimming cut 7 bases from V and 4 bases from J; bases unmatched to any gene: 7. The CDR3 has 15 residues. The germline CDR1 and CDR2 sequences are MNHEY and SVGAGI. The DNA of the CDR3 is TGTGCCAGCACATTGGACAGGGGAGGCACCGGGGAGCTGTTTTTT. It specifies CASTLDRGGTGELFF.

The J gene is TRBJ2-1, the V gene TRBV4-1, with D possibly matching TRBD1 (6 bases). The V and J ends lost 1 base and 8 bases respectively, with 12 bases between them. The CDR3 is 14 amino acids. CDR1 and CDR2 (germline): MGHRA, YSYEKL. In nucleotides, the CDR3 is TGCGCCAGCAGCCAAGGAGGCAGGGGATATGAGCAGTTCTTC. This gives the protein CASSQGGRGYEQFF.

The V call is TRBV4-3, the J call TRBJ1-2, with unresolved D. Trimming took 3 bases from V and 4 from J, leaving 18 bases between them. The CDR3 totals 16 residues. Germline assignment: CDR1 LGHNA and CDR2 YSLEER. The CDR3 reads CASSQSPPTGVYGYTF. Here the CDR3 DNA reads TGCGCCAGCAGCCAGTCACCCCCGACGGGCGTCTATGGCTACACCTTC.

V gene TRBV5-4 combines with J gene TRBJ1-6, with D possibly TRBD1 on 5 matching bases. The germline CDR1 and CDR2 sequences are SGHNT and YYREEE (reference sequence). Trimming stripped 3 bases from V and 4 bases from J, with 14 bases between. The CDR3 consists of 16 residues. The CDR3 sequence: CASSSGPPVYNSPLHF. The CDR3 DNA sequence: TGTGCCAGCAGCTCGGGACCTCCAGTTTATAATTCACCCCTCCACTTT.

The chain is built from TRBV5-1 and TRBJ2-1; TRBD1 matches at 10 bases. This CDR3 comprises 15 residues. J lost 3 bases, V lost 4 bases, and 4 bases had no gene match. The germline gives CDR1 SGHRS, CDR2 YFSETQ. The CDR3 bases are TGCGCCAGCAGCCAAGGACAGGGGGGCTACAATGAGCAGTTCTTC. Protein product: CASSQGQGGYNEQFF.

The chain couples TRBV19 to TRBJ1-1; maybe TRBD1 (5 bases). The CDR3 covers 14 residues. V lost 4 bases and J 6 bases, leaving 15 bases between the germline ends. The germline V gene encodes CDR1 LNHDA and CDR2 SQIVND (reference sequence). For the CDR3, the DNA is TGTGCCAGTAGTAGACAACAGGTATCTCCTGAAGCTTTCTTT. Translation: CASSRQQVSPEAFF.

The chain recombines TRBV5-1 with TRBJ2-7, with TRBD2 as a possible D gene (6 bases). CDR1 is SGHRS, CDR2 YFSETQ, per germline. Trimming stripped 4 bases from V and 4 bases from J, with 15 bases between. The CDR3 runs to 14 residues. In DNA form, the CDR3 reads TGCGCCAGCAGCCCGGGACTCACGAGGTACGAGCAGTACTTC. Translation: CASSPGLTRYEQYF.

This rearrangement joins TRBV9 to TRBJ1-3, with TRBD1 matching over 9 bases. V shed 4 bases, J shed 4 bases, and the junction held 6 bases outside the gene matches. The CDR3 has 15 residues. CDR1 is SGDLS, CDR2 YYNGEE, per germline. This CDR3 is CASSPTGTGGNTIYF. In DNA, the CDR3 is TGTGCCAGCAGCCCAACCGGGACAGGGGGAAACACCATATATTTT.

The CDR3 nucleotides read TGTGCCAGCAGCTTAGCTCGGGGGTTCTATGGCTACACCTTC. It specifies CASSLARGFYGYTF. The rearrangement links TRBV7-9 to TRBJ1-2; the D gene is possibly TRBD1 (5 bases). CDR3 length: 14 residues. The ends were cut back, 0 bases at V and 4 bases at J, with 9 bases in the middle. Per the germline V gene, CDR1 is SEHNR and CDR2 is FQNEAQ (reference sequence).

In its sample, this clone was seen once. The chain has TRBV12-2 and TRBJ1-2. TRBV12-2 is shown as a pseudogene. The CDR3 covers 19 residues. The CDR3 spells CASRGTVGDKTYPIYGYTF. Here the CDR3 DNA reads TGTGCAAGTCGCGGGACCGTGGGGGATAAGACTTACCCAATCTATGGCTACACCTTC.

V and J are TRBV11-2 and TRBJ2-7, with D possibly being TRBD1 (5 bases). Trimming removed 7 bases from V and 4 bases from J, with 8 bases in between. Germline loops: CDR1 SGHAT, CDR2 FQNNGV. CDR3 size: 11 residues. CDR3 sequence (DNA): TGTGCCAGCACCAGGGTTTACGAGCAGTACTTC. This codes for CASTRVYEQYF.

This chain links TRBV5-1 with TRBJ2-2; D may be TRBD2 (5 bases). CDR1 SGHRS and CDR2 YFSETQ come from the germline V gene. This CDR3 is 16 amino acids long. V lost 2 bases to trimming and J lost 2 bases, with 13 bases between them. The CDR3 loop reads CASSLDWTLNTGELFF. CDR3 DNA sequence: TGCGCCAGCAGCTTAGATTGGACTTTAAACACCGGGGAGCTGTTTTTT.

This clone was seen only once. The rearrangement links TRBV13 to TRBJ2-5; D unclear. The CDR3 is 13 residues long. Trimming took 1 base from V and 5 from J, leaving 8 bases between them. Germline loops: CDR1 PRHDT, CDR2 FYEKMQ (reference sequence). The CDR3 reads CASSLDGGETQYF. The CDR3 nucleotides are TGTGCCAGCAGCTTAGATGGTGGGGAGACCCAGTACTTC. The full variable domain, in which reference TRBV13 and TRBJ2-5 provide the parts outside the CDR3, is AAGVIQSPRHLIKEKRETATLKCYPIPRHDTVYWYQQGPGQDPQFLISFYEKMQSDKGSIPDRFSAQQFSDYHSELNMSSLELGDSALYFCASSLDGGETQYFGPGTRLLVL.

As DNA, the CDR3 is TGTGCCATCTCCTCGCCCACCTCCTACAATGAGCAGTTCTTC. This translates into CAISSPTSYNEQFF. The V call is TRBV10-3, the J call TRBJ2-1; no clear D gene. V was cut by 8 bases and J by 0 bases, with 11 bases left in between. Germline CDR1 ENHRY, CDR2 SYGVKD. The CDR3 runs to 14 residues.

For the CDR3, the DNA is TGTGCCAGTACAGAGGGACAGGGAGGCGGAAAACTGTTTTTT. Amino acid sequence: CASTEGQGGGKLFF. The chain recombines TRBV19 with TRBJ1-4, with TRBD1 identical over 9 bases. Germline V gene data show CDR1 as LNHDA and CDR2 as SQIVND (reference sequence). The CDR3 runs to 14 residues. V was pared by 7 bases and J by 10 bases, with 10 bases of the junction left unmatched.

The chain carries TRBV7-9 and TRBJ1-1; D unclear. The germline gives CDR1 SEHNR, CDR2 FQNEAQ (reference sequence). The CDR3 length is 12 residues. Trimming shortened V by 6 bases and J by 4 bases, and 9 bases separated the two germline ends. The CDR3 is CASRHEVTEAFF. The CDR3 nucleotides are TGTGCCAGCAGACATGAAGTCACTGAAGCTTTCTTT.

The gene calls are TRBV30 and TRBJ1-6; TRBD1 matches at 10 bases. This CDR3 is 15 amino acids long. J was trimmed by 6 bases and V by 3 bases; bases with no gene match: 5. Germline V gene lookup returns CDR1 GTSNPN and CDR2 SVGIG (reference sequence). CDR3 sequence reads: CAWSGTGAFNSPLHF. The CDR3 region has the DNA TGTGCCTGGAGCGGGACAGGGGCCTTTAATTCACCCCTCCACTTT.

V gene TRBV7-9 combines with J gene TRBJ2-7, with TRBD1 matching 7 bases. The length of the CDR3 is 14 residues. V gave up 5 bases and J gave up 0 bases; unmatched junction bases: 4. Germline V gene data show CDR1 as SEHNR and CDR2 as FQNEAQ (reference sequence). The CDR3 bases are TGTGCCAGCAGCCATGGACAGGACTCCTACGAGCAGTACTTC. As protein: CASSHGQDSYEQYF.